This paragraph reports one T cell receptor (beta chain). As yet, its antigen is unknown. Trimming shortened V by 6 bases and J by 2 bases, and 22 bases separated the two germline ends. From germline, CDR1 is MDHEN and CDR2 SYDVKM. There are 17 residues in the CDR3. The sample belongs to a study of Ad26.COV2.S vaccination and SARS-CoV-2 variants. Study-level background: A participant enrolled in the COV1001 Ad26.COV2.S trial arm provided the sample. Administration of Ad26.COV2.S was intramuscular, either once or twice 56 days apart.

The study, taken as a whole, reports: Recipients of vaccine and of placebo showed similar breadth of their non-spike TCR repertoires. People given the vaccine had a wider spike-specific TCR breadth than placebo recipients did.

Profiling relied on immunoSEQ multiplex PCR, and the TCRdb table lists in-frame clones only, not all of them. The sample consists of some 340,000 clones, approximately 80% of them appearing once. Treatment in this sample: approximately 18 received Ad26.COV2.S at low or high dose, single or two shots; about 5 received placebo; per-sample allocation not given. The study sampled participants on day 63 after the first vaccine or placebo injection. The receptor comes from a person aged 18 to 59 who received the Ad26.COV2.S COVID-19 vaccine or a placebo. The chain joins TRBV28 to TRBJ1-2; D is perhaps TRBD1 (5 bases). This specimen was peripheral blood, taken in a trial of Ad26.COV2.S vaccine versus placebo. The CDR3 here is CASRGDYEFDENYGYTF. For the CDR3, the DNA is TGTGCCAGCAGAGGGGACTATGAGTTCGACGAAAACTATGGCTACACCTTC.